This T cell receptor (beta chain) was recovered during a study of blood T cell repertoires in COVID-19. Background on the study: Sites across the United States, Italy and Spain contributed samples from acute and convalescent COVID-19.

The germline CDR1 and CDR2 sequences are MNHEY and SMNVEV (reference sequence). V lost 3 bases and J 7 bases, leaving 16 bases between the germline ends. This CDR3 is 14 amino acids long. The data were produced by immunoSEQ multiplex PCR, yet TCRdb's version contains in-frame clones alone and is incomplete. The data contain approximately 300,000 clones, 90% of them singletons. The sample holds one count of this clone. The chain is built from TRBV27 and TRBJ2-7, with D maybe TRBD1 (6 bases). Sequencing input: PBMCs or T cells enriched from blood (not recorded which). The source is a woman aged 18-29 years with acute COVID-19. The CDR3 loop reads CASSFTDSAREQYF. In nucleotides, the CDR3 is TGTGCCAGCAGTTTCACGGACAGCGCTAGGGAGCAGTACTTC.